The 27 T cell receptor beta chains in this list originate from one sample, sequenced in a study of OX40 agonist ivuxolimab in advanced cancers. Here immunoSEQ multiplex PCR was the method, and the copy in TCRdb shows in-frame clones only, minus some. The data show fewer than 45,000 clones, with roughly 85% seen just once and around 16% held by the top ten. The material sequenced was CD4+ or CD8+ T cells sorted from blood, taken in a trial of the OX40 agonist ivuxolimab. Receptors originate from an adult with an advanced solid tumor such as melanoma, head and neck, liver or kidney cancer.

The rearrangement uses TRBV7-3 and TRBJ2-3, with D possibly matching TRBD2 (5 bases). The V end lost 2 bases, the J end lost 2 bases, and 11 bases lay between the germline ends. This CDR3 has 15 residues. The V gene's germline CDR1 is SGHTA and CDR2 FQGTGA. CDR3 DNA sequence: TGTGCCAGCAGCTTATCCGGGATCCCCACAGATACGCAGTATTTT. Amino acid sequence: CASSLSGIPTDTQYF.

The chain uses TRBV7-9 and TRBJ2-5, with D perhaps matching TRBD2 (5 bases). CDR1 SEHNR and CDR2 FQNEAQ come from the germline V gene (reference sequence). CDR3 size: 13 residues. Trimming removed 7 bases at V and 5 bases at J, with 14 bases between. CDR3 residues: CASTGPPGETQYF. The CDR3 nucleotides read TGTGCCAGCACGGGCCCCCCGGGGGAGACCCAGTACTTC.

The chain has TRBV9 and TRBJ1-6, with a possible D match to TRBD1 (5 bases). CDR1 is SGDLS, CDR2 YYNGEE, per germline. This CDR3 has 14 amino acids. The V end lost 5 bases, the J end lost 7 bases, and 13 bases lay between the germline ends. The CDR3 region is CASRSPGGNSPLHF. Here the CDR3 DNA reads TGTGCCAGCAGGTCGCCGGGGGGAAATTCACCCCTCCACTTT.

A few counts support this clone. This sequence joins TRBV10-1 and TRBJ2-3; tentatively, D is TRBD2 (5 bases). V was trimmed by 9 bases and J by 0 bases, leaving 19 bases between them. Per germline, CDR1 WNHNN and CDR2 SYGVQD (reference sequence). The CDR3 spans 16 residues. DNA of the CDR3: TGCGCCAGAATTCGGCAGGTTGGGAGTAGCACAGATACGCAGTATTTT. The encoded protein is CARIRQVGSSTDTQYF.

The V and J genes are TRBV28 and TRBJ2-7, with a possible D match to TRBD2 (5 bases). CDR3 length equals 14 residues. Germline V gives CDR1 MDHEN, CDR2 SYDVKM. Trimming cost V 6 bases and J 0 bases, with 12 bases left between them. The CDR3 DNA reads TGTGCCAGCAGACTCCCGGGGTCCTCCTACGAGCAGTACTTC. Translating gives CASRLPGSSYEQYF.

The chain is built from TRBV7-2 and TRBJ2-7, with TRBD1 matching 7 bases. The germline V gene encodes CDR1 SGHTA and CDR2 FQGNSA. CDR3 length equals 14 residues. V gave up 7 bases and J gave up 2 bases; unmatched junction bases: 8. The CDR3 DNA follows: TGTGCCAGCACCCCGAGGGGGCAGACCTACGAGCAGTACTTC. This translates into CASTPRGQTYEQYF.

This chain connects TRBV4-2 to TRBJ1-1; tentatively, D is TRBD1 (5 bases). The CDR3 runs 12 residues. Germline CDR1 LGHNA, CDR2 YNFKEQ. Trimming removed 9 bases at V and 3 bases at J, with 11 bases between. CDR3 nucleotide sequence: TGTGCCAGTACCCGGGGGTACACTGAAGCTTTCTTT. Translated, it gives CASTRGYTEAFF.

This clone showed up just a few times. The chain recombines TRBV11-2 with TRBJ1-1; no clear D. CDR1 is SGHAT, CDR2 FQNNGV, per germline. There are 14 residues in the CDR3. V dropped 3 bases and J dropped 5 bases, with 13 bases sitting between them. The DNA of the CDR3 is TGTGCCAGCAGCTTTGGAGGGATAGGGACTGAAGCTTTCTTT. The encoded protein is CASSFGGIGTEAFF.

DNA of the CDR3: TGCGCCAGCAGCCAAGAAGTATTGGGGTACTATGGCTACACCTTC. Encoded protein: CASSQEVLGYYGYTF. The rearrangement uses TRBV4-3 and TRBJ1-2; D is ambiguous. Germline V gives CDR1 LGHNA, CDR2 YSLEER. The ends were cut back, 0 bases at V and 3 bases at J, with 11 bases in the middle. The CDR3 extends over 15 amino acids.

This clone appeared once. The V and J genes are TRBV5-4 and TRBJ2-7; TRBD1 is a possible D gene (6 bases). Germline-derived CDR1 and CDR2 are SGHNT and YYREEE (reference sequence). The CDR3 contains 13 residues. Deletions cut 4 bases from V and 2 bases from J, with 10 bases between. CDR3 sequence (DNA): TGTGCCAGCAGCCCCGAGGGGGCCTACGAGCAGTACTTC. It specifies CASSPEGAYEQYF.

The chain links TRBV9 to TRBJ2-2, with D hard to call. The CDR3 has 13 amino acids. The V and J ends lost 3 bases and 8 bases respectively, with 11 bases between them. In germline, CDR1 is SGDLS, CDR2 YYNGEE. CDR3 in amino acids: CASSAADSGELFF. The CDR3 DNA sequence: TGTGCCAGCAGCGCGGCTGACTCGGGGGAGCTGTTTTTT.

The chain combines TRBV5-8 with TRBJ2-5; a weak D match, TRBD2 (6 bases). The CDR3 contains 17 residues. Germline V gives CDR1 SGHTS, CDR2 YDEGEE. Deletions cut 4 bases from V and 5 bases from J, with 24 bases between. This chain's CDR3 is CASSPWGERGLRETQYF. The CDR3 nucleotides are TGTGCCAGCAGCCCGTGGGGGGAGAGGGGCTTGAGGGAGACCCAGTACTTC. Full variable domain (outside the CDR3, taken from reference TRBV5-8 and TRBJ2-5): EAGVTQSPTHLIKTRGQQATLRCSPISGHTSVYWYQQALGLGLQFLLWYDEGEERNRGNFPPRFSGRQFPNYSSELNVNALELEDSALYLCASSPWGERGLRETQYFGPGTRLLVL.

This rearrangement joins TRBV9 to TRBJ1-5; D is undetermined. Germline V CDR1 and CDR2: SGDLS, YYNGEE. This CDR3 is built from 14 residues. V dropped 1 base and J dropped 1 base, with 6 bases sitting between them. CDR3 region: CASSVSNSNQPQHF. The CDR3 DNA follows: TGTGCCAGCAGCGTATCTAACAGCAATCAGCCCCAGCATTTT.

J is TRBJ2-3 and V is TRBV5-6; 10 nucleotides match TRBD2. This CDR3 has 15 amino acids. V lost 4 bases to trimming and J lost 3 bases; unmatched junction nucleotides: 5. Germline loops: CDR1 SGHDT, CDR2 YYEEEE. The CDR3 coding sequence is TGTGCCAGCAGCCGACCGGGACTAGCGACAGATACGCAGTATTTT. It specifies CASSRPGLATDTQYF.

V and J are TRBV5-1 and TRBJ2-7, with D perhaps TRBD2 (6 bases). The germline gives CDR1 SGHRS, CDR2 YFSETQ. CDR3 length: 12 residues. V lost 4 bases and J lost 2, with 7 bases in between. The CDR3: CASSGEAYEQYF. The CDR3 region has the DNA TGCGCCAGCAGCGGGGAGGCCTACGAGCAGTACTTC.

CDR3 protein: CASSLRQGSVPEAFF. The CDR3 nucleotides read TGTGCCAGCAGCTTACGACAGGGAAGTGTCCCTGAAGCTTTCTTT. The chain carries TRBV5-6 and TRBJ1-1; 7 nucleotides align to TRBD1. Germline values: CDR1 SGHDT, CDR2 YYEEEE. V shed 2 bases, J shed 6 bases, and the junction held 10 bases outside the gene matches. CDR3 length: 15 residues.

The CDR3 reads CASSYPGTSPGELFF. CDR3 coding DNA: TGTGCCAGCAGTTACCCTGGGACTAGCCCCGGGGAGCTGTTTTTT. The chain links TRBV6-5 to TRBJ2-2; 9 bases are shared with TRBD2. The trim removed 2 bases at V and 6 bases at J, leaving 4 bases unmatched. The CDR3 is 15 residues long. Per the germline V gene, CDR1 is MNHEY and CDR2 is SVGAGI.

This chain links TRBV11-2 with TRBJ2-5; maybe TRBD1 (6 bases). Trimming removed 4 bases at V and 0 bases at J, with 18 bases between. The V gene's germline CDR1 is SGHAT and CDR2 FQNNGV. The CDR3 covers 17 residues. CDR3 nucleotides: TGTGCCAGCAGCTCCCAGAACGACAGGCCGTACCAAGAGACCCAGTACTTC. This codes for CASSSQNDRPYQETQYF. Complete variable domain (other parts from reference TRBV11-2 and TRBJ2-5): EAGVAQSPRYKIIEKRQSVAFWCNPISGHATLYWYQQILGQGPKLLIQFQNNGVVDDSQLPKDRFSAERLKGVDSTLKIQPAKLEDSAVYLCASSSQNDRPYQETQYFGPGTRLLVL.

The V call is TRBV5-4, the J call TRBJ2-7; D gene ambiguous. This CDR3 spans 13 amino acids. Germline loops: CDR1 SGHNT, CDR2 YYREEE (reference sequence). V shed 0 bases and J shed 1 base, with 5 bases lying between them. In nucleotides, the CDR3 is TGTGCCAGCAGCTTGGGGGCGTCCTACGAGCAGTACTTC. This sequence encodes CASSLGASYEQYF. Full variable domain (rest looked up from reference TRBV5-4 and TRBJ2-7): ETGVTQSPTHLIKTRGQQVTLRCSSQSGHNTVSWYQQALGQGPQFIFQYYREEENGRGNFPPRFSGLQFPNYSSELNVNALELDDSALYLCASSLGASYEQYFGPGTRLTVT.

This clone showed up many times. The genes are TRBV27 and TRBJ2-1, with a weak D call TRBD2 (6 bases). This CDR3 spans 14 amino acids. Trimming left V 6 bases short and J 2 bases short, with 11 bases between. The germline V gene has CDR1 MNHEY and CDR2 SMNVEV (reference sequence). CDR3 loop: CASSPERAYNEQFF. As DNA, the CDR3 is TGTGCCAGCAGCCCCGAGCGGGCCTACAATGAGCAGTTCTTC.

The sample holds one count of this clone. The rearrangement joins TRBV2 to TRBJ1-2, with 12 bases fitting TRBD1. This CDR3 has 14 amino acids. Germline V lookup: CDR1 SNHLY, CDR2 FYNNEI. V was pared by 6 bases and J by 4 bases, with 3 bases of the junction left unmatched. The DNA of the CDR3 is TGTGCCAGCAGCGGGACAGGGGGCAGCTATGGCTACACCTTC. This sequence encodes CASSGTGGSYGYTF.

This chain joins TRBV12-5 and TRBJ2-7; no clear D. The CDR3 runs to 15 residues. Germline-derived CDR1 and CDR2 are LGHNT and FRNRAP. The germline V and J ends were trimmed by 2 bases and 4 bases, with 15 bases remaining between them. The CDR3 nucleotides read TGTGCTAGTGGTTTGTCGGAGACCCCCTCATACGAGCAGTACTTC. Translation: CASGLSETPSYEQYF.

The V gene is TRBV9, the J gene TRBJ2-7; 11 positions match TRBD2. Germline trimming cut 4 bases from V and 3 bases from J; bases unmatched to any gene: 6. This CDR3 is built from 15 residues. Germline V gene sequence: CDR1 SGDLS, CDR2 YYNGEE. CDR3 bases: TGTGCCAGCAGCCCCAGACTAGCGGGGAACTACGAGCAGTACTTC. Protein sequence: CASSPRLAGNYEQYF.

The chain links TRBV28 to TRBJ2-7; possible D gene TRBD1, 5 bases. Trimming left V 2 bases short and J 5 bases short, with 10 bases between. CDR3 size: 13 residues. Germline CDR1 is MDHEN and CDR2 is SYDVKM. The CDR3 DNA reads as TGTGCCAGCAGTTTAGAAAACAGGCACGAGCAGTACTTC. Its protein is CASSLENRHEQYF.

The CDR3 spells CASSYSQSGSDEQFF. DNA for the CDR3: TGTGCCAGCAGTTACTCGCAAAGCGGGAGTGATGAGCAGTTCTTC. The V and J genes are TRBV6-5 and TRBJ2-1; TRBD2 matches 8 bases. The V and J ends lost 0 bases and 8 bases, in that order; junction bases with no gene match: 6. Germline V lookup: CDR1 MNHEY, CDR2 SVGAGI. There are 15 residues in the CDR3.

V and J are TRBV7-8 and TRBJ1-6; the match to TRBD1 covers 9 bases. Germline lookup yields CDR1 SGHVS and CDR2 FQNEAQ. V was clipped by 5 bases and J by 1 base; unmatched bases: 12. CDR3 size: 19 residues. The CDR3 protein is CASSKPSTGGASYNSPLHF. CDR3 nucleotide sequence: TGTGCCAGCAGCAAACCATCAACAGGGGGCGCGTCCTATAATTCACCCCTCCACTTT.

This rearrangement joins TRBV5-4 to TRBJ2-7, with D possibly being TRBD2 (5 bases). CDR1 is SGHNT, CDR2 YYREEE, per germline (reference sequence). The V end was cut by 0 bases, the J end by 3 bases, with 10 bases between. The length of the CDR3 is 14 residues. Here the CDR3 reads CASSLAGMIYEQYF. The CDR3 DNA follows: TGTGCCAGCAGCTTGGCCGGGATGATCTACGAGCAGTACTTC. The full variable domain, its missing parts supplied by reference TRBV5-4 and TRBJ2-7, is ETGVTQSPTHLIKTRGQQVTLRCSSQSGHNTVSWYQQALGQGPQFIFQYYREEENGRGNFPPRFSGLQFPNYSSELNVNALELDDSALYLCASSLAGMIYEQYFGPGTRLTVT.